Below, 21 T cell receptor beta chains from the same sample are listed, as sequenced in a study of blood T cell repertoires in COVID-19. The protocol was immunoSEQ multiplex PCR, while the TCRdb copy is restricted to in-frame clones and leaves out a portion. Of about 30,000 clones listed, about 79% were seen once; the top ten hold more than 10%. The sequenced sample was peripheral blood. The receptors come from a human donor in a cohort sampled during active COVID-19.

This clone showed up just once. The chain has TRBV11-2 and TRBJ2-2; 12 nucleotides match TRBD2. Germline V gene sequence: CDR1 SGHAT, CDR2 FQNNGV. The CDR3 extends over 18 amino acids. V dropped 6 bases and J dropped 2; count of bases not matched to a gene: 10. CDR3 nucleotides: TGTGCCAGCAGGAGCTTAGCTAGCGGGGGGGGCAACACCGGGGAGCTGTTTTTT. Translating gives CASRSLASGGGNTGELFF.

The chain recombines TRBV5-1 with TRBJ1-1, with D tentatively TRBD1 (6 bases). The CDR3 extends over 15 amino acids. Looked up from germline, CDR1 is SGHRS and CDR2 is YFSETQ. V was shortened by 3 bases and J by 2 bases, with 14 bases between the two germline ends. The CDR3 DNA is TGCGCCAGCAGCTCGGGACAAAGCAAAAACACTGAAGCTTTCTTT. Translating it yields CASSSGQSKNTEAFF.

About this clone itself: A read error may account for a junction end that differs from germline. This sequence joins TRBV7-9 and TRBJ2-7; TRBD1 matches at 7 bases. Per the germline V gene, CDR1 is SEHNR and CDR2 is FQNEAQ (reference sequence). This CDR3 has 11 residues. CDR3 residues: CASSLGQGWNF. The CDR3 nucleotides read TGTGCCAGCAGCTTAGGACAGGGTTGGAACTTC.

V and J are TRBV6-5 and TRBJ2-1; 12 bases align to TRBD2. The CDR3 contains 14 residues. The J segment lost 3 bases and the V segment lost 8 bases, leaving 2 bases of the junction unmatched. Germline loops: CDR1 MNHEY, CDR2 SVGAGI. CDR3: CASETSGGYNEQFF. In nucleotides, the CDR3 is TGTGCCAGCGAGACTAGCGGGGGCTACAATGAGCAGTTCTTC.

The chain links TRBV19 to TRBJ2-1; TRBD1 matches at 8 bases. With V trimmed by 4 bases and J by 6 bases, 5 bases remained unmatched. Per germline, CDR1 LNHDA and CDR2 SQIVND (reference sequence). This CDR3 has 14 residues. The CDR3 spells CASSTSTGGNEQFF. The DNA of the CDR3 is TGTGCCAGTAGTACGTCAACAGGGGGCAATGAGCAGTTCTTC.

V is TRBV29-1 and J is TRBJ1-4, with D tentatively TRBD1 (6 bases). Per the germline V gene, CDR1 is SQVTM and CDR2 is ANQGSEA. CDR3 length: 14 amino acids. Trimming left V 3 bases short and J 7 bases short, with 15 bases between. The CDR3 loop reads CSVDQGHGSEKLFF. CDR3 nucleotides: TGCAGCGTTGATCAGGGACATGGTAGTGAAAAACTGTTTTTT. The complete variable domain, with remaining parts taken from reference TRBV29-1 and TRBJ1-4, reads SAVISQKPSRDICQRGTSLTIQCQVDSQVTMMFWYRQQPGQSLTLIATANQGSEATYESGFVIDKFPISRPNLTFSTLTVSNMSPEDSSIYLCSVDQGHGSEKLFFGSGTQLSVL.

The chain has TRBV11-2 and TRBJ1-2; TRBD1 aligns across 10 bases. The CDR3 runs 15 residues. The trim removed 4 bases at V and 5 bases at J, leaving 7 bases unmatched. Germline CDR1 SGHAT, CDR2 FQNNGV. CDR3 region: CASSSGQGMVYGYTF. The CDR3 region has the DNA TGTGCCAGCAGCTCGGGACAGGGGATGGTATATGGCTACACCTTC.

This chain joins TRBV5-5 and TRBJ1-5; TRBD1 is a possible D gene (5 bases). CDR3 length: 15 amino acids. Between the trimmed V and J ends, which lost 0 bases and 7 bases, there was a span of 14 bases. Germline assignment: CDR1 SGHKS and CDR2 YYEKEE (reference sequence). CDR3 residues: CASSLVVGAGQPQHF. The DNA for the CDR3 is TGTGCCAGCAGCTTGGTGGTAGGGGCGGGGCAGCCCCAGCATTTT.

The DNA of the CDR3 is TGTGCCAGCAGCAGACAGGCGGGGGGGCAGGCTGAGCAGTTCTTC. Translated, it gives CASSRQAGGQAEQFF. The chain recombines TRBV5-5 with TRBJ2-1; 9 bases align to TRBD2. V shed 4 bases, J shed 9 bases, and the junction held 11 bases outside the gene matches. The CDR3 consists of 15 residues. Germline CDR1 SGHKS, CDR2 YYEKEE (reference sequence).

The chain recombines TRBV3-1 (or the pseudogene TRBV3-2) with TRBJ2-7, with TRBD1 as a possible D gene (6 bases). V lost 3 bases and J 4 bases, leaving 10 bases between the germline ends. The CDR3 loop spans 13 amino acids. The germline CDR1 and CDR2 sequences are LGHDT and YNNKEL (reference sequence). CDR3 bases: TGTGCCAGCAGCCAGAACAGGGTGTACGAGCAGTACTTC. This translates into CASSQNRVYEQYF.

There are a few counts of this clone. The V call is TRBV28, the J call TRBJ1-6, with D maybe TRBD1 (6 bases). V lost 3 bases and J lost 6, with 9 bases in between. CDR1 is MDHEN, CDR2 SYDVKM, per germline. The CDR3 consists of 14 residues. The CDR3 loop reads CASSLGAPNSPLHF. CDR3 coding DNA: TGTGCCAGCAGTTTGGGGGCCCCTAATTCACCCCTCCACTTT.

The gene calls are TRBV5-1 and TRBJ1-2, with D maybe TRBD1 (6 bases). This CDR3 is 15 amino acids long. Germline V gene sequence: CDR1 SGHRS, CDR2 YFSETQ. The ends were cut back, 3 bases at V and 9 bases at J, with 21 bases in the middle. The CDR3 region has the DNA TGCGCCAGCAGCTCCCCGATCAAAGACAGGACGAGCTACACCTTC. The encoded protein is CASSSPIKDRTSYTF.

The chain recombines TRBV10-3 with TRBJ1-1; 7 bases align to TRBD1. V lost 3 bases and J lost 7; bases outside the gene matches: 8. The CDR3 spans 14 residues. CDR1 ENHRY and CDR2 SYGVKD come from the germline V gene. This CDR3 is CAISDRQGTGEAFF. CDR3 DNA: TGTGCCATCAGTGACCGACAGGGCACCGGTGAAGCTTTCTTT.

The rearrangement links TRBV6-5 to TRBJ1-3; no clear D. CDR1 is MNHEY and CDR2 is SVGAGI in the germline V gene. This CDR3 is built from 14 residues. The V end lost 10 bases, the J end lost 1 base, and 14 bases lay between the germline ends. The CDR3 loop reads CATSLSQSGNTIYF. CDR3 sequence (DNA): TGTGCCACGAGCCTCTCCCAATCTGGAAACACCATATATTTT.

The chain is built from TRBV6-2 or TRBV6-3 and TRBJ2-7; 10 bases fit TRBD1. Germline-derived CDR1 and CDR2 are MNHEY and SVGEGT. This CDR3 comprises 14 residues. V gave up 5 bases and J gave up 2 bases; unmatched junction bases: 3. The CDR3 nucleotides are TGTGCCAGCAGTCATGGACAGGGGGCCTACGAGCAGTACTTC. It translates to CASSHGQGAYEQYF.

This chain links TRBV7-9 with TRBJ2-3; no firm D call. V shed 2 bases and J shed 2 bases, with 11 bases lying between them. Germline values: CDR1 SEHNR, CDR2 FQNEAQ (reference sequence). The CDR3 runs 15 residues. The DNA for the CDR3 is TGTGCCAGCAGCTTACAACGGGTGAACACAGATACGCAGTATTTT. This sequence encodes CASSLQRVNTDTQYF.

The V and J genes are TRBV7-8 and TRBJ2-5, with 8 bases lining up with TRBD2. V was clipped by 3 bases and J by 6 bases; unmatched bases: 6. The CDR3 spans 14 residues. Germline V gene lookup returns CDR1 SGHVS and CDR2 FQNEAQ. CDR3 loop: CASSFVLAGQTQYF. The CDR3 DNA follows: TGTGCCAGCAGCTTTGTCCTAGCGGGTCAGACCCAGTACTTC.

V and J are TRBV19 and TRBJ1-5; D is perhaps TRBD1 (6 bases). V shed 4 bases and J shed 4 bases, with 14 bases lying between them. This CDR3 is built from 15 residues. Germline assignment: CDR1 LNHDA and CDR2 SQIVND (reference sequence). CDR3 region: CASSKGQLGNQPQHF. The CDR3 DNA reads TGTGCCAGTAGTAAAGGACAGTTAGGGAATCAGCCCCAGCATTTT.

The genes are TRBV6-2 or TRBV6-3 and TRBJ1-1, with no clear D. V dropped 2 bases and J dropped 3 bases, with 7 bases sitting between them. The CDR3 is 13 residues long. Germline V CDR1 and CDR2: MNHEY, SVGEGT. The CDR3 protein is CASSYELYTEAFF. The CDR3, as DNA: TGTGCCAGCAGTTACGAGCTTTACACTGAAGCTTTCTTT.

This clone was recorded a few times. V is TRBV7-7 and J is TRBJ2-7; D perhaps matches TRBD1 (6 bases). This CDR3 has 13 residues. The germline CDR1 and CDR2 sequences are SSHAT and FNYEAQ (reference sequence). Trimming left V 1 base short and J 6 bases short, with 10 bases between. The CDR3 region is CASSLVMGAEQYF. The CDR3 DNA reads TGTGCCAGCAGCTTAGTTATGGGGGCCGAGCAGTACTTC.

This clone was seen only a few times. This chain connects TRBV19 to TRBJ2-2; TRBD2 matches at 7 bases. The trim removed 6 bases at V and 3 bases at J, leaving 4 bases unmatched. Germline CDR1 is LNHDA and CDR2 is SQIVND (reference sequence). The CDR3 is 14 residues long. DNA of the CDR3: TGTGCCAGTAGGCGTGGGGGGGACACCGGGGAGCTGTTTTTT. As protein: CASRRGGDTGELFF.